The count of the clone carrying this T cell receptor (beta chain) is one. This record belongs to a study of blood T cell repertoires in COVID-19. Study information: Material from acute and convalescent COVID-19 was sourced from the United States, Italy and Spain.

Original analysis: Counts of nucleated cells, estimated from reference gene primer amplification, were obtained. Only in-frame clones appear in the TCRdb table, and some are missing; sequencing was by immunoSEQ multiplex PCR. V, J and clone size are those of that table, while D and trimming were read from the DNA. The table lists around 200,000 clones, 86% of them singletons, with more than 5.5% in the top ten. CDR3 length equals 16 residues. From germline, CDR1 is MNHEY and CDR2 SMNVEV (reference sequence). Trimming pared 6 bases from V and 7 bases from J, leaving 19 bases between. This chain uses TRBV27 with TRBJ1-6; D remains ambiguous. Sequencing was performed on peripheral blood. This receptor was taken from a man older than 75 with acute or convalescent COVID-19. The CDR3 nucleotides are TGTGCCAGCAGGGCCCAGGTGTTGGTATTGAATTCACCCCTCCACTTT. It translates to CASRAQVLVLNSPLHF.